A single sample gave rise to the 21 T cell receptor beta chains below, sequenced in a study of T cell responses to AZD1222 COVID-19 vaccine (dated by TCRdb to the early 2020s). The time point label on this specimen signifies: baseline before first vaccination. Taken with the paper, the label for treatment or condition translates to: meningococcal conjugate vaccine given as trial control. The library was made by the immunoSEQ multiplex PCR assay. TCRdb's version of the immuneACCESS table is confined to in-frame rearrangements and falls short of the full clone set. An unresolved V gene accounts for under half of the shortfall where checked; the remainder is of unknown origin. Within this sample are some 96,000 clones, with more than 75% of them counted one time only. The ten largest clonotypes hold 4% to 5% of the sample. The sample was peripheral blood, taken on day 0 of MenACWY control vaccination. The receptors originated from an adult in good health.

In the case of this clone: The junction departs from germline at one end; a sequencing error may be responsible. The V gene is TRBV7-9, the J gene TRBJ1-2; D might be TRBD1 (6 bases). Germline lookup yields CDR1 SEHNR and CDR2 FQNEAQ (reference sequence). The CDR3 consists of 16 residues. In DNA form, the CDR3 reads TGTGCCAGCAGCTTAGAGATGGGGGGGGCCAACTACGGCTACACCTTC. This gives the protein CASSLEMGGANYGYTF.

As regards this clone: A read error may account for a junction end that differs from germline. CDR3 coding DNA: TGTGCCATCAGCCCCTTTGCGGAGCCTACCGCGGAGCTGTTTTTT. Its protein is CAISPFAEPTAELFF. The J gene is TRBJ2-2, the V gene TRBV10-3; D is ambiguous. Germline loops: CDR1 ENHRY, CDR2 SYGVKD. CDR3 length: 15 amino acids.

The V and J genes are TRBV6-5 and TRBJ2-5, with D unclear. Germline CDR1 and CDR2: MNHEY and SVGAGI. The V gene lost 2 bases and the J gene lost 4 bases, with 8 bases spanning the gap. The CDR3 loop spans 13 amino acids. CDR3: CASSYRVLETQYF. The CDR3 DNA reads TGTGCCAGCAGTTACAGGGTTTTAGAGACCCAGTACTTC.

The chain carries TRBV28 and TRBJ2-7, with 8 bases that match TRBD2. Germline V gene sequence: CDR1 MDHEN, CDR2 SYDVKM. This CDR3 has 15 amino acids. V lost 0 bases and J lost 1; bases outside the gene matches: 2. In DNA, the CDR3 is TGTGCCAGCAGTTTATGGCGGGAGGTTTCCTACGAGCAGTACTTC. Encoded protein: CASSLWREVSYEQYF.

V and J are TRBV5-1 and TRBJ1-3; 7 nucleotides agree with TRBD1. The trim removed 4 bases at V and 8 bases at J, leaving 9 bases unmatched. CDR3 length: 14 amino acids. The germline CDR1 and CDR2 sequences are SGHRS and YFSETQ. CDR3 loop: CASSPTGAVDTIYF. The CDR3 region has the DNA TGCGCCAGCAGCCCCACAGGGGCGGTCGACACCATATATTTT.

The rearrangement links TRBV28 to TRBJ2-7, with unresolved D. Deletions cut 6 bases from V and 3 bases from J, with 6 bases between. The CDR3 is made up of 11 amino acids. CDR1 and CDR2 (germline): MDHEN, SYDVKM. The DNA of the CDR3 is TGTGCCAGCAGCCTTAACTACGAGCAGTACTTC. It encodes CASSLNYEQYF.

The chain recombines TRBV5-4 with TRBJ1-2, with no clear D. Trimming shortened V by 3 bases and J by 4 bases, and 16 bases separated the two germline ends. Germline CDR1 and CDR2: SGHNT and YYREEE (reference sequence). CDR3 length: 15 residues. The CDR3 DNA follows: TGTGCCAGCAGCTCCCTGGGGAGAAGGGTCTATGGCTACACCTTC. Translation: CASSSLGRRVYGYTF.

The CDR3 DNA follows: TGTGCCAGCACCCCCCGGCCCAAAAGGGCCACTAATGAAAAACTGTTTTTT. This codes for CASTPRPKRATNEKLFF. V is TRBV6-2 or TRBV6-3 and J is TRBJ1-4; D remains ambiguous. V was clipped by 7 bases and J by 2 bases, with 20 bases between them. Germline assignment: CDR1 MNHEY and CDR2 SVGEGT. The CDR3 sequence is 17 residues long.

This sequence joins TRBV9 and TRBJ2-3, with D perhaps matching TRBD1 or TRBD2 (5 bases each). Germline CDR1 reads SGDLS; CDR2 reads YYNGEE. The CDR3 is made up of 13 amino acids. V was cut by 0 bases and J by 4 bases, with 6 bases left in between. This CDR3 is CASSVGGADTQYF. The CDR3 coding sequence is TGTGCCAGCAGCGTAGGAGGGGCAGATACGCAGTATTTT.

The gene calls are TRBV28 and TRBJ2-7; TRBD1 matches 9 bases. J lost 1 base, V lost 2 bases, and 3 bases had no gene match. Germline V gives CDR1 MDHEN, CDR2 SYDVKM. The CDR3 covers 15 residues. CDR3 region: CASSLPGTGSYEQYF. In nucleotides, the CDR3 is TGTGCCAGCAGTTTACCCGGGACAGGGTCCTACGAGCAGTACTTC.

The chain links TRBV4-1 to TRBJ2-2; D ambiguous. The germline V gene encodes CDR1 MGHRA and CDR2 YSYEKL. V was trimmed by 3 bases and J by 7 bases, leaving 6 bases between them. CDR3 length: 12 residues. CDR3 protein: CASSQHVGELFF. As DNA, the CDR3 is TGCGCCAGCAGCCAGCATGTCGGGGAGCTGTTTTTT.

This chain connects TRBV28 to TRBJ1-5, with D possibly TRBD1 on 6 matching bases. The CDR3 extends over 15 amino acids. V was pared by 7 bases and J by 7 bases, with 20 bases between. Germline V CDR1 and CDR2: MDHEN, SYDVKM. In nucleotides, the CDR3 is TGTGCCAGCACCTTGGGCCCTGCAGGGGTACAGCCCCAGCATTTT. As protein: CASTLGPAGVQPQHF.

This chain joins TRBV18 and TRBJ1-5, with TRBD1 matching 9 bases. Germline values: CDR1 KGHSH, CDR2 LQKENI. There are 16 residues in the CDR3. The ends lost 4 bases at V and 2 bases at J; junction bases unmatched: 6. CDR3 sequence reads: CASSLGQGMGNQPQHF. The CDR3 DNA follows: TGTGCCAGCTCACTCGGACAGGGGATGGGCAATCAGCCCCAGCATTTT.

In the case of this clone: A far larger clone is a single base away, which makes a read error likely. The rearrangement joins TRBV5-4 to TRBJ1-6; 7 bases match TRBD1. The trim removed 3 bases at V and 9 bases at J, leaving 12 bases unmatched. The CDR3 extends over 16 amino acids. Germline values: CDR1 SGHNT, CDR2 YYREEE (reference sequence). The CDR3 coding sequence is TGTGCCAGCAGCTCGAGACAGGGCGGGACAGCTTCACCCCTCCACTTT. Amino acid sequence: CASSSRQGGTASPLHF.

The chain's CDR3 is CASSLDWGRTGNEQFF. CDR3 bases: TGTGCCAGCAGCTTAGATTGGGGGAGGACGGGCAATGAGCAGTTCTTC. The rearrangement uses TRBV7-2 and TRBJ2-1; the D gene is possibly TRBD2 (6 bases). CDR3 length equals 16 residues. Trimming cost V 1 base and J 6 bases, with 16 bases left between them. Germline V lookup: CDR1 SGHTA, CDR2 FQGNSA.

The V call is TRBV18, the J call TRBJ1-2; tentatively, D is TRBD1 (5 bases). The CDR3 runs to 14 residues. Germline CDR1 reads KGHSH; CDR2 reads LQKENI. The V and J ends lost 6 bases and 4 bases respectively, with 15 bases between them. The CDR3 loop is CASSPVTGGYGYTF. For the CDR3, the DNA is TGTGCCAGCTCGCCGGTGACGGGGGGCTATGGCTACACCTTC.

The J gene is TRBJ1-3, the V gene TRBV11-3; TRBD1 is a possible D gene (6 bases). The CDR3 spans 13 residues. The germline V gene has CDR1 SGHNT and CDR2 YENEEA. V gave up 5 bases and J gave up 4 bases, with 9 bases separating them. The CDR3 sequence is CASSGTLGNTIYF. The CDR3 DNA is TGTGCCAGCAGCGGGACACTCGGAAACACCATATATTTT. The entire variable domain, with the rest obtained from reference TRBV11-3 and TRBJ1-3, is as follows: EAGVVQSPRYKIIEKKQPVAFWCNPISGHNTLYWYLQNLGQGPELLIRYENEEAVDDSQLPKDRFSAERLKGVDSTLKIQPAELGDSAVYLCASSGTLGNTIYFGEGSWLTVV.

The chain uses TRBV5-6 and TRBJ1-2; D not certain. CDR3 length: 17 residues. Trimming took off 6 bases at V and 4 bases at J, with 25 bases between the two ends. Germline CDR1 reads SGHDT; CDR2 reads YYEEEE. CDR3 sequence (DNA): TGTGCCAGCACCCAACTCGCCTCGACCCAAGAGCTCTATGGCTACACCTTC. It codes for CASTQLASTQELYGYTF.

The V and J genes are TRBV6-5 and TRBJ1-2; tentative D call: TRBD1 (6 bases). The CDR3 consists of 15 residues. Germline values: CDR1 MNHEY, CDR2 SVGAGI. V dropped 2 bases and J dropped 4 bases, with 14 bases sitting between them. CDR3 sequence (DNA): TGTGCCAGCAGTTACGGAGGAGGGGGGCCCTATGGCTACACCTTC. Its protein product is CASSYGGGGPYGYTF.

This rearrangement joins TRBV6-2 or TRBV6-3 to TRBJ2-2; TRBD1 matches at 8 bases. Germline loops: CDR1 MNHEY, CDR2 SVGEGT. Trimming removed 2 bases from V and 5 bases from J; junction bases left unmatched: 4. The CDR3 has 15 residues. CDR3 region: CASSYPGGGTGELFF. In nucleotides, the CDR3 is TGTGCCAGCAGTTACCCAGGGGGCGGGACCGGGGAGCTGTTTTTT.

This chain connects TRBV28 to TRBJ2-7; TRBD2 matches 7 bases. Per the germline V gene, CDR1 is MDHEN and CDR2 is SYDVKM. J lost 0 bases, V lost 4 bases, and 9 bases had no gene match. The CDR3 spans 16 residues. This chain's CDR3 is CASSSLGLGNSYEQYF. CDR3 in DNA: TGTGCCAGCAGTTCCCTCGGACTAGGCAACTCCTACGAGCAGTACTTC.